The clone carrying this T cell receptor beta chain was found once. Assay: immunoSEQ multiplex PCR; the TCRdb copy retains only in-frame clones and omits some. The top ten clones hold approximately 3.6% of a sample with a few hundred thousand clones, over 75% of them seen once. This entry belongs to a study of Ad26.COV2.S vaccination and SARS-CoV-2 variants. Study overall: Trial arm assignment for the donor was COV1001 Ad26.COV2.S.

Treatment: around 19 received Ad26.COV2.S at low or high dose, single or two shots; about 5 received placebo; per-sample allocation not given. Samples came from day 63 after the first vaccine or placebo injection. This vaccine is an Ad26 vector that expresses the Wuhan-strain SARS-CoV-2 spike. The V end lost 0 bases, the J end lost 4 bases, and 6 bases lay between the germline ends. The CDR3 loop spans 12 amino acids. In germline, CDR1 is GTSNPN, CDR2 SVGIG (reference sequence). The source was peripheral blood, collected in a trial of Ad26.COV2.S vaccine versus placebo. The source is a person aged 18 to 65 who received the Ad26.COV2.S COVID-19 vaccine or a placebo. The chain has TRBV30 and TRBJ1-2; D uncertain. CDR3 loop: CAWSVESYGYTF. The DNA for the CDR3 is TGTGCCTGGAGTGTCGAGAGCTATGGCTACACCTTC.